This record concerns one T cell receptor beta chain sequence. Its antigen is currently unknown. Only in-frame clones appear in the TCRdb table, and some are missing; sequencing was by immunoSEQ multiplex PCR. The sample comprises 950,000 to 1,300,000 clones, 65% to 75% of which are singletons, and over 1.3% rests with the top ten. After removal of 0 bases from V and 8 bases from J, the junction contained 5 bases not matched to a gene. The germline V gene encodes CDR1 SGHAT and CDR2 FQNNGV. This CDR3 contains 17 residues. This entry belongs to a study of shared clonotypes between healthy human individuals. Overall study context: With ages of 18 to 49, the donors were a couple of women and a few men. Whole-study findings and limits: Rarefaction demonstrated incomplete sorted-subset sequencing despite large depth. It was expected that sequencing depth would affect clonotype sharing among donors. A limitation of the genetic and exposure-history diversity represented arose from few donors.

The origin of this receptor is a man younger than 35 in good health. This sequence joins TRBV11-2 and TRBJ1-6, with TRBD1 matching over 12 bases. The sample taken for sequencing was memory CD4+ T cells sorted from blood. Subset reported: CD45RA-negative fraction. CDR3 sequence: CASSLDAGQGAYSPLHF. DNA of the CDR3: TGTGCCAGCAGCTTAGACGCGGGACAGGGGGCCTATTCACCCCTCCACTTT.